The 5 T cell receptor beta chains presented below share a single source sample, sequenced in a study of blood T cell repertoires in COVID-19. TCRdb's copy holds only in-frame clones and misses some; the assay was immunoSEQ multiplex PCR. The sample includes 250,000 to 350,000 clones, more than 65% of them seen just once. Sequences were obtained from peripheral blood. The receptors originated from a person between 70 and 80 years old with COVID-19, enrolled during active disease.

The rearrangement joins TRBV7-2 to TRBJ1-1; no clear D gene. V was shortened by 0 bases and J by 0 bases, with 11 bases between the two germline ends. The V gene's germline CDR1 is SGHTA and CDR2 FQGNSA. The CDR3 totals 16 residues. In nucleotides, the CDR3 is TGTGCCAGCAGCTTAGCCACAGCGGATATGAACACTGAAGCTTTCTTT. Translating it yields CASSLATADMNTEAFF.

The chain combines TRBV7-2 with TRBJ1-1; TRBD1 might be the D (5 bases). The V and J ends lost 5 bases and 6 bases respectively, with 13 bases between them. The germline gives CDR1 SGHTA, CDR2 FQGNSA. There are 13 residues in the CDR3. CDR3 sequence (DNA): TGTGCCAGCAGCGCTCGGGGGTTCTCTGAAGCTTTCTTT. Protein sequence: CASSARGFSEAFF.

This clone was found once. V is TRBV7-9 and J is TRBJ1-3; D is possibly TRBD1 (5 bases). The CDR3 is 14 amino acids. Germline V gives CDR1 SEHNR, CDR2 FQNEAQ (reference sequence). Trimming pared 2 bases from V and 1 base from J, leaving 6 bases between. DNA for the CDR3: TGTGCCAGCAGCTTACAGGGATCTGGAAACACCATATATTTT. Its translation: CASSLQGSGNTIYF.

This clone was observed a single time. The chain joins TRBV11-2 to TRBJ1-5; no definite D call. V lost 0 bases to trimming and J lost 13 bases, with 16 bases between them. Germline V gene sequence: CDR1 SGHAT, CDR2 FQNNGV. The CDR3 consists of 14 residues. The CDR3 nucleotides read TGTGCCAGCAGCTTAGAACCCCCAGCCGCAGGACAGCATTTT. It specifies CASSLEPPAAGQHF.

This chain links TRBV11-2 with TRBJ1-2, with D possibly matching TRBD1 (5 bases). Trimming left V 4 bases short and J 4 bases short, with 16 bases between. The CDR3 is made up of 15 amino acids. Germline V CDR1 and CDR2: SGHAT, FQNNGV. The CDR3 reads CASSSEGTAGYGYTF. CDR3 DNA sequence: TGTGCCAGCAGCTCGGAGGGGACGGCTGGCTATGGCTACACCTTC. Using reference TRBV11-2 and TRBJ1-2 for the parts outside the CDR3, the full variable domain is EAGVAQSPRYKIIEKRQSVAFWCNPISGHATLYWYQQILGQGPKLLIQFQNNGVVDDSQLPKDRFSAERLKGVDSTLKIQPAKLEDSAVYLCASSSEGTAGYGYTFGSGTRLTVV.